Below are 4 T cell receptor beta chains sequenced from a single sample in a study of T cell repertoires in aging, cancer and after chemotherapy. TRB rearrangements spanning V, D and J were amplified using mixed TRB-A/B primers. TCRdb processed the multiplex PCR reads anew with MiXCR; each CDR3 protein has one entry. The table lists around 2,000 distinct CDR3 sequences, roughly 19% of them singletons. Peripheral blood genomic DNA, not sorted cells or RNA, was the template. The sequenced material came from blood. These receptors originate from a human donor with a solid tumor.

This chain uses TRBV5-1 with TRBJ2-3; D not certain. Trimming stripped 0 bases from V and 2 bases from J, with 16 bases between. Germline lookup yields CDR1 SGHRS and CDR2 YFSETQ. The CDR3 runs 17 residues. The CDR3 sequence is CASSLEVDGTYTDTQYF. CDR3 sequence (DNA): TGCGCCAGCAGCTTGGAGGTTGACGGAACCTACACAGATACGCAGTATTTT.

By share, this clonotype counts as large. The chain uses TRBV19 and TRBJ2-2; D possibly corresponds to TRBD2 (6 bases). V was shortened by 1 base and J by 5 bases, with 11 bases between the two germline ends. This CDR3 comprises 15 residues. Germline-derived CDR1 and CDR2 are LNHDA and SQIVND (reference sequence). The CDR3 sequence: CASSIAGGPTGELFF. The CDR3 DNA reads as TGTGCCAGTAGTATAGCCGGAGGGCCGACCGGGGAGCTGTTTTTT.

By sample fraction, this clonotype is medium-sized (0.01 to 0.1%). This sequence joins TRBV11-2 and TRBJ1-2, with a weak D call TRBD1 (5 bases). Trimming cost V 5 bases and J 4 bases, with 8 bases left between them. The CDR3 runs to 12 residues. Germline CDR1 and CDR2: SGHAT and FQNNGV. CDR3 amino acids: CASSGDSYGYTF. Written as DNA, the CDR3 is TGTGCCAGCAGCGGCGACAGCTATGGCTACACCTTC.

The V gene is TRBV4-3, the J gene TRBJ1-4; the D is unclear. There are 17 residues in the CDR3. V was clipped by 1 base and J by 5 bases, with 17 bases between them. Germline V CDR1 and CDR2: LGHNA, YSLEER. CDR3 sequence: CASSQVARSVQNEKLFF. DNA of the CDR3: TGCGCCAGCAGCCAAGTAGCGCGCTCGGTTCAGAATGAAAAACTGTTTTTT.